These 19 T cell receptor beta chains came from one sample sequenced in a study of CD8+ T cells in alopecia areata. The authors extracted RNA and reverse transcribed it into cDNA as the sequencing template. Clones were sequenced by immunoSEQ multiplex PCR, and TCRdb holds only the in-frame ones, with some missing. The sample has about 91,000 clones, around 44% seen once. Sequencing was carried out using CD4+ T cells sorted from blood. The receptors shown here come from a human donor with alopecia areata.

This clone was seen a few times. J is TRBJ2-5 and V is TRBV30; 8 bases match TRBD2. The CDR3 has 14 residues. J gave up 4 bases and V 4 bases, and 8 bases lay outside the gene matches. Germline-derived CDR1 and CDR2 are GTSNPN and SVGIG (reference sequence). CDR3 loop: CAWTVAGSGETQYF. In DNA, the CDR3 is TGTGCCTGGACTGTAGCGGGAAGCGGAGAGACCCAGTACTTC.

The CDR3 sequence is CAWSVLVRDEQFF. In DNA, the CDR3 is TGTGCCTGGAGTGTACTTGTTAGGGATGAGCAGTTCTTC. This chain uses TRBV30 with TRBJ2-1; D unclear. The V end lost 0 bases, the J end lost 8 bases, and 11 bases lay between the germline ends. The germline gives CDR1 GTSNPN, CDR2 SVGIG (reference sequence). The CDR3 consists of 13 residues.

This clone was seen a few times. The chain joins TRBV2 to TRBJ1-6; TRBD1 matches 7 bases. Germline V gene lookup returns CDR1 SNHLY and CDR2 FYNNEI. CDR3 length: 14 residues. V lost 6 bases, J lost 5 bases, and 4 bases stayed unmatched. The DNA of the CDR3 is TGTGCCAGCAGGGGGACAGTGAATAATTCACCCCTCCACTTT. This gives the protein CASRGTVNNSPLHF.

The count of this clone is one. V gene TRBV11-3 combines with J gene TRBJ2-7; 8 bases are shared with TRBD1. There are 15 residues in the CDR3. The germline V gene has CDR1 SGHNT and CDR2 YENEEA. The V gene end was trimmed by 6 bases and the J gene end by 2 bases; junction bases not matched to a gene: 9. The CDR3 sequence is CASSFDRGLTYEQYF. The CDR3 nucleotides are TGTGCCAGCAGTTTTGACAGGGGTCTTACCTACGAGCAGTACTTC. The full variable domain, rest sourced from reference TRBV11-3 and TRBJ2-7, is EAGVVQSPRYKIIEKKQPVAFWCNPISGHNTLYWYLQNLGQGPELLIRYENEEAVDDSQLPKDRFSAERLKGVDSTLKIQPAELGDSAVYLCASSFDRGLTYEQYFGPGTRLTVT.

This chain links TRBV29-1 with TRBJ2-1; D is uncertain. From germline, CDR1 is SQVTM and CDR2 ANQGSEA. V was pared by 7 bases and J by 7 bases, with 11 bases between. CDR3 length equals 11 residues. The CDR3 DNA is TGCAGCGGGACCTACGGGAATGAGCAGTTCTTC. It specifies CSGTYGNEQFF.

Only a few counts were recorded for this clone. J is TRBJ1-6 and V is TRBV30, with 8 bases lining up with TRBD1. Per germline, CDR1 GTSNPN and CDR2 SVGIG (reference sequence). V trimming: 2 bases; J trimming: 10 bases; junction bases outside the gene matches: 10. This CDR3 has 15 amino acids. This chain's CDR3 is CAWSLAPGQESPLHF. Here the CDR3 DNA reads TGTGCCTGGAGTCTCGCCCCGGGACAGGAATCACCCCTCCACTTT. The full variable domain, its missing parts supplied by reference TRBV30 and TRBJ1-6, is SQTIHQWPATLVQPVGSPLSLECTVEGTSNPNLYWYRQAAGRGLQLLFYSVGIGQISSEVPQNLSASRPQDRQFILSSKKLLLSDSGFYLCAWSLAPGQESPLHFGNGTRLTVT.

The gene calls are TRBV29-1 and TRBJ1-2, with TRBD1 matching 10 bases. The CDR3 loop spans 15 amino acids. CDR1 is SQVTM, CDR2 ANQGSEA, per germline. V gave up 7 bases and J gave up 6 bases; unmatched junction bases: 14. CDR3 loop: CSADWLSGTGDGYTF. CDR3 nucleotides: TGCAGCGCAGACTGGCTTAGCGGGACAGGGGATGGCTACACCTTC.

This rearrangement joins TRBV9 to TRBJ1-5; TRBD1 might be the D (5 bases). CDR3 size: 14 residues. Germline V lookup: CDR1 SGDLS, CDR2 YYNGEE. Trimming cost V 0 bases and J 4 bases, with 8 bases left between them. As DNA, the CDR3 is TGTGCCAGCAGCGTAGCGGGGACGAATCAGCCCCAGCATTTT. Its translation: CASSVAGTNQPQHF.

The rearrangement joins TRBV19 to TRBJ2-2, with D maybe TRBD1 (5 bases). The CDR3 is made up of 13 amino acids. V was shortened by 3 bases and J by 7 bases, with 9 bases between the two germline ends. Germline V CDR1 and CDR2: LNHDA, SQIVND (reference sequence). The CDR3 DNA is TGTGCCAGTAGTATCCCTCAGGGCGGGGAGCTGTTTTTT. Translating it yields CASSIPQGGELFF.

This clone has just a few counts. The chain couples TRBV28 to TRBJ2-1; D not certain. V shed 5 bases and J shed 8 bases, with 25 bases lying between them. The length of the CDR3 is 17 residues. Per germline, CDR1 MDHEN and CDR2 SYDVKM. CDR3 coding DNA: TGTGCCAGCAGTCGCAAAAGACGGTTTTATGTGGGCGATGAGCAGTTCTTC. Translating gives CASSRKRRFYVGDEQFF. Full variable domain (rest looked up from reference TRBV28 and TRBJ2-1): DVKVTQSSRYLVKRTGEKVFLECVQDMDHENMFWYRQDPGLGLRLIYFSYDVKMKEKGDIPEGYSVSREKKERFSLILESASTNQTSMYLCASSRKRRFYVGDEQFFGPGTRLTVL.

V and J are TRBV19 and TRBJ1-1; the D is unclear. V was trimmed by 5 bases and J by 10 bases, leaving 14 bases between them. The CDR3 has 12 amino acids. Germline V gene data show CDR1 as LNHDA and CDR2 as SQIVND (reference sequence). The CDR3 loop is CASSFRTEGAFF. The CDR3 bases are TGTGCCAGTAGTTTCCGGACGGAGGGAGCTTTCTTT.

This clone was counted only a few times. This chain connects TRBV28 to TRBJ2-1; D possibly corresponds to TRBD2 (6 bases). Germline V lookup: CDR1 MDHEN, CDR2 SYDVKM. The CDR3 spans 14 residues. Trimming cost V 7 bases and J 4 bases, with 14 bases left between them. CDR3 residues: CASTKDRGYNEQFF. The CDR3 nucleotides read TGTGCCAGCACCAAAGATCGGGGGTACAATGAGCAGTTCTTC.

The chain is built from TRBV7-2 and TRBJ1-5; D is undetermined. Germline-derived CDR1 and CDR2 are SGHTA and FQGNSA. The V and J ends lost 1 base and 4 bases respectively, with 8 bases between them. CDR3 length: 14 residues. The CDR3 is CASSLVAGNQPQHF. As DNA, the CDR3 is TGTGCCAGCAGCTTAGTAGCTGGGAATCAGCCCCAGCATTTT.

This clone was counted only a few times. This sequence joins TRBV5-1 and TRBJ2-7; D unresolved. CDR3 length equals 13 residues. Germline V gene lookup returns CDR1 SGHRS and CDR2 YFSETQ. V was clipped by 5 bases and J by 2 bases, with 11 bases between them. CDR3 sequence reads: CASRLSPAYEQYF. DNA of the CDR3: TGCGCCAGCAGGTTATCGCCAGCCTACGAGCAGTACTTC.

This chain uses TRBV7-2 with TRBJ1-1; no definite D call. Germline V gene lookup returns CDR1 SGHTA and CDR2 FQGNSA. The CDR3 is 13 residues long. The V gene lost 0 bases and the J gene lost 6 bases, with 8 bases spanning the gap. In DNA form, the CDR3 reads TGTGCCAGCAGCTTAGCAGGGAGGGCTGAAGCTTTCTTT. This sequence encodes CASSLAGRAEAFF.

This clone has only a few counts. This chain joins TRBV29-1 and TRBJ2-7, with a possible D match to TRBD1 (5 bases). Germline assignment: CDR1 SQVTM and CDR2 ANQGSEA. The CDR3 extends over 10 amino acids. Deletions cut 5 bases from V and 5 bases from J, with 7 bases between. Here the CDR3 DNA reads TGCAGCGTTTTAGGGGACGAGCAGTACTTC. The encoded protein is CSVLGDEQYF.

The V gene is TRBV9, the J gene TRBJ2-2, with 13 bases lining up with TRBD2. CDR1 is SGDLS, CDR2 YYNGEE, per germline. Germline trimming cut 2 bases from V and 7 bases from J; bases unmatched to any gene: 11. This CDR3 is 18 amino acids long. The CDR3 is CASSVALGTSGKGGELFF. Here the CDR3 DNA reads TGTGCCAGCAGCGTTGCCCTTGGGACTAGCGGGAAAGGCGGGGAGCTGTTTTTT.

This clone has a handful of counts. This chain uses TRBV9 with TRBJ2-1, with 10 bases fitting TRBD2. The J segment lost 4 bases and the V segment lost 0 bases, leaving 1 base of the junction unmatched. Germline CDR1 and CDR2: SGDLS and YYNGEE. The CDR3 consists of 15 residues. CDR3 sequence: CASSVGTSGYNEQFF. CDR3 nucleotides: TGTGCCAGCAGCGTAGGGACTAGCGGATACAATGAGCAGTTCTTC.

J is TRBJ1-6 and V is TRBV29-1, with 7 bases fitting TRBD1. The V gene end was trimmed by 6 bases and the J gene end by 9 bases; junction bases not matched to a gene: 17. The CDR3 covers 16 residues. Germline V gene lookup returns CDR1 SQVTM and CDR2 ANQGSEA. The CDR3 protein is CSVVTEGAHYGSPLHF. CDR3 nucleotides: TGCAGCGTGGTGACCGAGGGGGCGCATTATGGTTCACCCCTCCACTTT. Full variable domain (remainder filled in from reference TRBV29-1 and TRBJ1-6): SAVISQKPSRDICQRGTSLTIQCQVDSQVTMMFWYRQQPGQSLTLIATANQGSEATYESGFVIDKFPISRPNLTFSTLTVSNMSPEDSSIYLCSVVTEGAHYGSPLHFGNGTRLTVT.